This TCR beta chain derives from a study of blood T cell repertoires in COVID-19. In its sample, this clone was seen a few times. This CDR3 has 14 residues. V was clipped by 1 base and J by 7 bases, with 10 bases between them. Germline CDR1 reads LNHNV; CDR2 reads YYDKDF (reference sequence). Original analysis: For nucleated cells, counts were estimated from reference gene primer amplification. TCRdb's table, derived via immunoSEQ multiplex PCR, lists solely in-frame clones and lacks some. V and J calls and clone size are those listed in that table; D and trimming were worked out from the DNA. The table includes approximately 330,000 clones, about 86% detected once. The study recruited people aged 18 to 89 years across about two dozen US areas. Participant reports of clinical history set cohort assignment.

The chain carries TRBV15 and TRBJ1-4, with D maybe TRBD1 (5 bases). This clonotype was sampled from a woman aged 40 to 50 with acute COVID-19. The sequenced sample consisted of PBMCs or T cells enriched from blood (not recorded which). The DNA for the CDR3 is TGTGCCACCAGCAGAGGTAGTCAGGGTGAAAAACTGTTTTTT. Translated: CATSRGSQGEKLFF. Full variable domain (rest looked up from reference TRBV15 and TRBJ1-4): DAMVIQNPRYQVTQFGKPVTLSCSQTLNHNVMYWYQQKSSQAPKLLFHYYDKDFNNEADTPDNFQSRRPNTSFCFLDIRSPGLGDTAMYLCATSRGSQGEKLFFGSGTQLSVL.